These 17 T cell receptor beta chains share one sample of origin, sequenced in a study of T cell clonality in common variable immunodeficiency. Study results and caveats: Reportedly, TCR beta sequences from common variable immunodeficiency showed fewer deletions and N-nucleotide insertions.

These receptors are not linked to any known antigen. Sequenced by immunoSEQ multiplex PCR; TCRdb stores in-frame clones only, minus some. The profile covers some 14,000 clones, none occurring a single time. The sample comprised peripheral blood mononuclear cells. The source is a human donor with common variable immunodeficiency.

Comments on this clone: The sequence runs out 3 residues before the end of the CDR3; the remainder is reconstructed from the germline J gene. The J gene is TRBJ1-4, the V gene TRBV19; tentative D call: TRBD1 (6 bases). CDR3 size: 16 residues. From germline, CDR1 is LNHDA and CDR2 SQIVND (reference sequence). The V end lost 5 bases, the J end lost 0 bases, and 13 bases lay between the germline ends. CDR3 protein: CASSPRTVATNEKLFF. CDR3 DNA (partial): TGTGCCAGTAGTCCCAGGACAGTTGCAACTAATGAAAAA.

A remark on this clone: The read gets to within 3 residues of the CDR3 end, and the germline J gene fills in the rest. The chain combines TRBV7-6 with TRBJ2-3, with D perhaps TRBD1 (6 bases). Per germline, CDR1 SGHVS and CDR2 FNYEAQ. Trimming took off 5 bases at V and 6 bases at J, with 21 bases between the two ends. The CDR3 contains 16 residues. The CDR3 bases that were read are TGTGCCAGCAGCGCCACAGGGTCTGGGGCGAGCGATACG. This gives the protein CASSATGSGASDT. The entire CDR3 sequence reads CASSATGSGASDTQYF.

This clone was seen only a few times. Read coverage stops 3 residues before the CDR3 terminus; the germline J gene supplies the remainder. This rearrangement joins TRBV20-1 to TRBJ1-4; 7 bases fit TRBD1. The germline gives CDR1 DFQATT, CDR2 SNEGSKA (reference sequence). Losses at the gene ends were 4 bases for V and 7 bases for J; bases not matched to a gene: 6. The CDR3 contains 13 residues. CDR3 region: CSATQGWGEKLFF. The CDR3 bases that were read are TGCAGTGCTACACAGGGGTGGGGTGAAAAA.

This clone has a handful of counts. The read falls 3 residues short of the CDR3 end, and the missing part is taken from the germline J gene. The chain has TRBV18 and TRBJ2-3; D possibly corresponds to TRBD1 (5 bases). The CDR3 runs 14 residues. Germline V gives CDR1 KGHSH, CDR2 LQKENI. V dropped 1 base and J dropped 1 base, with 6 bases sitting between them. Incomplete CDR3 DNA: TGTGCCAGCTCACCACAACAGGGCACAGATACG. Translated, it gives CASSPQQGTDT. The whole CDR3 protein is CASSPQQGTDTQYF.

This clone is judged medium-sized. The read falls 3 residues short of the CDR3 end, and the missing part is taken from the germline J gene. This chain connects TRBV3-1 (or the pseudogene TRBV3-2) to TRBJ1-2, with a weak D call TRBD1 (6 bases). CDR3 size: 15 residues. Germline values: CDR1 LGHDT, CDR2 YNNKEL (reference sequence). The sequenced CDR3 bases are TGTGCCAGCAGCCAGGAGGGACAAGAACGTGGGGGC. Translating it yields CASSQEGQERGG. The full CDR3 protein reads CASSQEGQERGGYTF.

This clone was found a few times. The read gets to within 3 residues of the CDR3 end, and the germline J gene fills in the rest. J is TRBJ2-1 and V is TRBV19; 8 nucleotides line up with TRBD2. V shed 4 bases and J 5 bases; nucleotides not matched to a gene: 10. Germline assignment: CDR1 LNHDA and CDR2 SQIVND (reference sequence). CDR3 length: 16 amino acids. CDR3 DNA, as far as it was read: TGTGCCAGTAGTAAACCCGGGGGGGCCTCAAACAATGAG. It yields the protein CASSKPGGASNNE. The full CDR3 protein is CASSKPGGASNNEQFF.

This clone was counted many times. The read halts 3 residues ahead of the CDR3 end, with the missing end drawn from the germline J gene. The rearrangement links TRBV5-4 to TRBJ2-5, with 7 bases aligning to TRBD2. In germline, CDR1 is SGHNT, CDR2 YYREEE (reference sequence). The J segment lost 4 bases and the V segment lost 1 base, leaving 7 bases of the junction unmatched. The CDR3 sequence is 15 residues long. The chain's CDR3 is CASSLKGGGVETQYF. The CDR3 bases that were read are TGTGCCAGCAGCTTGAAGGGTGGGGGGGTAGAGACC.

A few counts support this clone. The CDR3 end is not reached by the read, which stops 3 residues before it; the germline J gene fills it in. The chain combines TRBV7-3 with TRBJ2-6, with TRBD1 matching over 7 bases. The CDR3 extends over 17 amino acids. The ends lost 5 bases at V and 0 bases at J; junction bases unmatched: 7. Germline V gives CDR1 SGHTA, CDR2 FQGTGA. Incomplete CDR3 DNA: TGTGCCAGCAGCCCGTGGGACAGTTTCTCTGGGGCCAACGTC. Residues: CASSPWDSFSGANV. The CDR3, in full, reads CASSPWDSFSGANVLTF.

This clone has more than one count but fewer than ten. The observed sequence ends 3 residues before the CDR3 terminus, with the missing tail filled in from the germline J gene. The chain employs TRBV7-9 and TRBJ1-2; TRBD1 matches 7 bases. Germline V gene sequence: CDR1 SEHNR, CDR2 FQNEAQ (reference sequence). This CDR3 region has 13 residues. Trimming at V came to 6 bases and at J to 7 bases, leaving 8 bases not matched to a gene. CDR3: CASSGTASFGYTF. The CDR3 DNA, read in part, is TGTGCCAGCAGTGGGACAGCCTCATTTGGC.

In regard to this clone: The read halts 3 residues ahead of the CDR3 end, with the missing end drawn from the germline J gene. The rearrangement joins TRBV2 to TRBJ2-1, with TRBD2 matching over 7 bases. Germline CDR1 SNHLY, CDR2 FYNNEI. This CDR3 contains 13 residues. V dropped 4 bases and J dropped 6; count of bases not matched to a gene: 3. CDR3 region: CASSVGGGNEQFF. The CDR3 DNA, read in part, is TGTGCCAGCAGTGTTGGGGGGGGCAATGAG.

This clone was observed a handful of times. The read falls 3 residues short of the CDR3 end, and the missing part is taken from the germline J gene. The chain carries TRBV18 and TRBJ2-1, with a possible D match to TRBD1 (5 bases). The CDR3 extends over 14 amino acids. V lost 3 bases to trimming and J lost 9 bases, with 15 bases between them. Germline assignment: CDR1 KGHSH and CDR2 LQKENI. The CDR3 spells CASSPNDGHLEQFF. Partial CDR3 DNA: TGTGCCAGCTCACCGAACGACGGACATCTTGAG.

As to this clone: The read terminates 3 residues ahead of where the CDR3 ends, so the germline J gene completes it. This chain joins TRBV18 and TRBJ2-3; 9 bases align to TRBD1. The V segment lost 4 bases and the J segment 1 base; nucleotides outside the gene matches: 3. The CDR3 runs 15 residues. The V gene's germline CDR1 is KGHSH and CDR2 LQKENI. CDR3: CASSQTGGRTDTQYF. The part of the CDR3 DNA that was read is TGTGCCAGCTCACAGACAGGGGGGCGCACAGATACG.

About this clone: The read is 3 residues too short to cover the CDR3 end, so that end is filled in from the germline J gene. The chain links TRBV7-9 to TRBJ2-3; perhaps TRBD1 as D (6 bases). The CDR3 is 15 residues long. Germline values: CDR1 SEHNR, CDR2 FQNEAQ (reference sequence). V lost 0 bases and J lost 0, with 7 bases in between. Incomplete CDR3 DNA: TGTGCCAGCAGCTTAGCACAGGGAAGCACAGATACG. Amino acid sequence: CASSLAQGSTDT. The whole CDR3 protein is CASSLAQGSTDTQYF.

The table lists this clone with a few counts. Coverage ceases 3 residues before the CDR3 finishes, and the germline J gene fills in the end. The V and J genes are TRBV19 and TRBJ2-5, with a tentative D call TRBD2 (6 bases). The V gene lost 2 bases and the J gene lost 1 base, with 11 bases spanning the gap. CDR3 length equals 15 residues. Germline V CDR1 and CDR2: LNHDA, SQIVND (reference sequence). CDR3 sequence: CASSIRNGGQETQYF. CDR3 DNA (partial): TGTGCCAGTAGTATACGGAACGGGGGCCAAGAGACC.

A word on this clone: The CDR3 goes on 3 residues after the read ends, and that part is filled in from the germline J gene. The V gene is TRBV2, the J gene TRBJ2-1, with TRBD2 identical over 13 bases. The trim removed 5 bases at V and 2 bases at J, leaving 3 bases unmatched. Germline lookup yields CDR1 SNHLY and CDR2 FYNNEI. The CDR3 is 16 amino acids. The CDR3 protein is CASSWTSGGTYNEQFF. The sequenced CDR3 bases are TGTGCCAGCAGTTGGACTAGCGGGGGAACCTACAATGAG.

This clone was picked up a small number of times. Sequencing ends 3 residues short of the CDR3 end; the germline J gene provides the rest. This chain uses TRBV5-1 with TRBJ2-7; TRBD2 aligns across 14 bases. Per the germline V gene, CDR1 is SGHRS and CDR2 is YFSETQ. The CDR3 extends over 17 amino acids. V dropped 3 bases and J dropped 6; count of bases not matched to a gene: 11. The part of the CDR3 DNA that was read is TGCGCCAGCAGCTGGACTAGCGGGGGGCAAGTCCGGGGCGAG. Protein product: CASSWTSGGQVRGE. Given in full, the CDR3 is CASSWTSGGQVRGEQYF.

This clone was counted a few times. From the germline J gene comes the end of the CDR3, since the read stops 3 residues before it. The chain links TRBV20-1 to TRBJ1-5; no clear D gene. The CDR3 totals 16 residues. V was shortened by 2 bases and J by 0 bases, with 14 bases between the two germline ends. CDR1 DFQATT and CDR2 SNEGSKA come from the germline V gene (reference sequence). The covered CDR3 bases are TGCAGTGCTAGAAGGCAGGCCGACTATAGCAATCAGCCC. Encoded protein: CSARRQADYSNQP. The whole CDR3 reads CSARRQADYSNQPQHF.